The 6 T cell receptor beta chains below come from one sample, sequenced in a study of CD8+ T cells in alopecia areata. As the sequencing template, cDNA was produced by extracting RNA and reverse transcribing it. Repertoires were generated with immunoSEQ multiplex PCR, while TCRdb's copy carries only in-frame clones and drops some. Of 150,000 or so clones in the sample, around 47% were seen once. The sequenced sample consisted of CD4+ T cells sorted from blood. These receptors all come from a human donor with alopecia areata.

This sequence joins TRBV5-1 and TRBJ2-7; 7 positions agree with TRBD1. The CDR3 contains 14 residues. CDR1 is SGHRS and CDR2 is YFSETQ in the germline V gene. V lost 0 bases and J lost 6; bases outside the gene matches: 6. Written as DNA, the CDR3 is TGCGCCAGCAGCTTGGGACAGGGCGCGCGCGAGCAGTACTTC. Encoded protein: CASSLGQGAREQYF.

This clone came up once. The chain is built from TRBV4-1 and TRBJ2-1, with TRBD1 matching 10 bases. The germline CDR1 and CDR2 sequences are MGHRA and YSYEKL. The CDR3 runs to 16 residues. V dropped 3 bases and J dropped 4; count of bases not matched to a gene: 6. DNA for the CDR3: TGCGCCAGCAGCCACGACCGGGACAGGGGTTACAATGAGCAGTTCTTC. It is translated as CASSHDRDRGYNEQFF.

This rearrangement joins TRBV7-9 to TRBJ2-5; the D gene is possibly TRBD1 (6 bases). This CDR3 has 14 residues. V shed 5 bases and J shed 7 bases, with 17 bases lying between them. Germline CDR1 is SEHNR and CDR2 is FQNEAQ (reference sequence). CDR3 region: CASSLYTGWMTQYF. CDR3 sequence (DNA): TGTGCCAGCAGCCTTTATACAGGGTGGATGACCCAGTACTTC.

CDR3 coding DNA: TGCGCCAGCAGCTATTTAGCGGGAGGGCCCTACGAGCAGTACTTC. This sequence encodes CASSYLAGGPYEQYF. The J gene is TRBJ2-7, the V gene TRBV5-1; the match to TRBD2 covers 11 bases. Looked up from germline, CDR1 is SGHRS and CDR2 is YFSETQ. The CDR3 is made up of 15 amino acids. V dropped 3 bases and J dropped 2; count of bases not matched to a gene: 4.

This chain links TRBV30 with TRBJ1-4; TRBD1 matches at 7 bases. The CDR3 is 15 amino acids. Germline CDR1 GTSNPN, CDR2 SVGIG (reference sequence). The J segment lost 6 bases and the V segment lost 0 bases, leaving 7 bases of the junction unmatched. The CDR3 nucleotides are TGTGCCTGGAGTGTAACCCAGGGGGGATATGAAAAACTGTTTTTT. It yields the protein CAWSVTQGGYEKLFF.

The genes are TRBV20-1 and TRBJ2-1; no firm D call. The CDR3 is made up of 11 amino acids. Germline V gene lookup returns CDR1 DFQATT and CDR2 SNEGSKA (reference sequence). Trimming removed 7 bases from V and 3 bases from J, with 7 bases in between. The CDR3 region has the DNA TGCAGTGGGGAAGGCTACAATGAGCAGTTCTTC. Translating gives CSGEGYNEQFF.